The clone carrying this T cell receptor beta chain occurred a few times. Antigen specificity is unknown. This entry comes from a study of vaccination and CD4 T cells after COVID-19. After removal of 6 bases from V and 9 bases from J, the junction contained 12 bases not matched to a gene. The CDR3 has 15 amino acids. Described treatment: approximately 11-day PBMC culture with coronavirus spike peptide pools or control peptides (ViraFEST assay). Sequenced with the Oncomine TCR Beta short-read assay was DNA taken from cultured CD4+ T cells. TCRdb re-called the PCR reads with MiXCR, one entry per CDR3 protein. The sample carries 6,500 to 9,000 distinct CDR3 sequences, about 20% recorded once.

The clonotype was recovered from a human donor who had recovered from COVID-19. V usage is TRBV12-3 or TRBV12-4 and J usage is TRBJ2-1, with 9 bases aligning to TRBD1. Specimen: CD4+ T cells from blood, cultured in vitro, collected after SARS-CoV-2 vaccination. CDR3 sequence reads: CASRGRDRAFTEQFF. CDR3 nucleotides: TGTGCCAGCAGAGGCCGGGACAGGGCATTTACTGAGCAGTTCTTC.